This TCR beta chain was obtained from a study of blood T cell repertoires in COVID-19. TCRdb's table, derived via immunoSEQ multiplex PCR, lists solely in-frame clones and lacks some. The sample has roughly 70,000 clones; about 80% are singletons. With 0 bases removed from V and 11 bases from J, the gap between germline ends came to 11 bases. The CDR3 totals 13 residues. Germline CDR1 is MNHNY and CDR2 is SVGAGI (reference sequence). This clonotype was sampled from an older man who had recovered from COVID-19. The chain has TRBV6-6 and TRBJ2-1; maybe TRBD2 (5 bases). The sample consisted of peripheral blood. CDR3 sequence (DNA): TGTGCCAGCAGTTACTCGAGGGAGAGTAAGCAGTTCTTC. The encoded protein is CASSYSRESKQFF.